This section outlines one TCR beta chain sequence together with its context. The data belong to a study of blood T cells in healthy people across ages. The V end lost 5 bases, the J end lost 4 bases, and 14 bases lay between the germline ends. The germline gives CDR1 MNHEY, CDR2 SVGEGT. This CDR3 is 14 amino acids long. For the second PCR, which ran for about 6 to 11 cycles, a sample-barcoded 5' primer and a J-beta primer mix were used. Each CDR3 protein gets one entry after TCRdb re-called the 5' RACE reads with MiXCR. The data hold fewer than 800,000 distinct CDR3 sequences, with around 49% observed a single time. Caucasian individuals from Russia who were healthy and aged 6 to 90 acted as donors.

Sequencing was carried out using blood. The chain has TRBV6-2 or TRBV6-3 and TRBJ1-1; D ambiguous. This sequence originates from a woman aged 55 to 70 in good health. CDR3 sequence: CASSPTAGGTEAFF. The CDR3 region has the DNA TGTGCCAGCAGTCCGACGGCAGGAGGCACTGAAGCTTTCTTT.